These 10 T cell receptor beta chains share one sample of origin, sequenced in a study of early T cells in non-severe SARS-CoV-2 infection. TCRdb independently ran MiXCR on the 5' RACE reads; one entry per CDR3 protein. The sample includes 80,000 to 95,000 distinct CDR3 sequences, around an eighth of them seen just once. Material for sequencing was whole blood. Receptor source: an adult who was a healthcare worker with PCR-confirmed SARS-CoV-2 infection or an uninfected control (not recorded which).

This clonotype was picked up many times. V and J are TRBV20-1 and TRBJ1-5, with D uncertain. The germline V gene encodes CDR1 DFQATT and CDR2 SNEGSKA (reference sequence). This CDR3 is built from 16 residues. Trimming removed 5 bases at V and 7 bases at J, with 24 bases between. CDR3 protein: CSAPLTLHNGWQPQHF. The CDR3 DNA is TGCAGTGCTCCCCTCACCTTACACAACGGGTGGCAGCCCCAGCATTTT.

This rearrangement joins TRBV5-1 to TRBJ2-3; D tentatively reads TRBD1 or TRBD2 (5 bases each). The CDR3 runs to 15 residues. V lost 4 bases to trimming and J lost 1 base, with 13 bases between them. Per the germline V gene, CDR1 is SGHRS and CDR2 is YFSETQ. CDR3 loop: CASSQGDPGTDTQYF. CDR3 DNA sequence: TGCGCCAGCAGCCAAGGGGACCCCGGCACAGATACGCAGTATTTT. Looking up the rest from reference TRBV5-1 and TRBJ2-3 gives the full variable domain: KAGVTQTPRYLIKTRGQQVTLSCSPISGHRSVSWYQQTPGQGLQFLFEYFSETQRNKGNFPGRFSGRQFSNSRSEMNVSTLELGDSALYLCASSQGDPGTDTQYFGPGTRLTVL.

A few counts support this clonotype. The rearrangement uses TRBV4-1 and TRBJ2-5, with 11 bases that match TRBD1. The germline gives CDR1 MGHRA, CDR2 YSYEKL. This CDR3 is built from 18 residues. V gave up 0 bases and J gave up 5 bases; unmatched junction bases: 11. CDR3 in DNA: TGCGCCAGCAGCCAAGAATTCTGGACAGGGGGCCTCGTGGAGACCCAGTACTTC. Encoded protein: CASSQEFWTGGLVETQYF.

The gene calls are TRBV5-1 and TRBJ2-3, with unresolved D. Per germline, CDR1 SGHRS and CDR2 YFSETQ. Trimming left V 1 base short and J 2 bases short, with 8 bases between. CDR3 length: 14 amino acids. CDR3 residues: CASSLLLDTDTQYF. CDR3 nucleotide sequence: TGCGCCAGCAGCTTGTTGCTAGACACAGATACGCAGTATTTT.

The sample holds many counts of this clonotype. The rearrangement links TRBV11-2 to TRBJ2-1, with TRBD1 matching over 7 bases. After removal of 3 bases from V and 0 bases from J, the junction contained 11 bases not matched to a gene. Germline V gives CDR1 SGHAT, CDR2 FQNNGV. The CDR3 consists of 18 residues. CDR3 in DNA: TGTGCCAGCAGCTTCTGGGGGACAGAGATCAGCTCCTACAATGAGCAGTTCTTC. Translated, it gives CASSFWGTEISSYNEQFF.

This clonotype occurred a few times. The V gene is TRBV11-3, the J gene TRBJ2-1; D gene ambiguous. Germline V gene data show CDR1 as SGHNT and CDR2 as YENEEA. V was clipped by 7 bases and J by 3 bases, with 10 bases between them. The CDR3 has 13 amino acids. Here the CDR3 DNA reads TGTGCCAGCACAAATCCAAACTACAATGAGCAGTTCTTC. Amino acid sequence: CASTNPNYNEQFF.

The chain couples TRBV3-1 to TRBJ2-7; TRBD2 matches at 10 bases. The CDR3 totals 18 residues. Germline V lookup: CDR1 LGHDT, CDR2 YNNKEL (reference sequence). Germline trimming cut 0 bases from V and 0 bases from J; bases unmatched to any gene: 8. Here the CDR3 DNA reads TGTGCCAGCAGCCAAGATGGCTCTAGCGGGAGTTTCTCCTACGAGCAGTACTTC. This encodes CASSQDGSSGSFSYEQYF.

CDR3 region: CASSYRTVTYRLNNQPQHF. For the CDR3, the DNA is TGTGCCAGCAGTTACAGGACGGTGACCTATCGCCTTAACAATCAGCCCCAGCATTTT. The gene calls are TRBV6-6 and TRBJ1-5; no firm D call. The CDR3 sequence is 19 residues long. Germline V lookup: CDR1 MNHNY, CDR2 SVGAGI (reference sequence). V dropped 2 bases and J dropped 3 bases, with 23 bases sitting between them.

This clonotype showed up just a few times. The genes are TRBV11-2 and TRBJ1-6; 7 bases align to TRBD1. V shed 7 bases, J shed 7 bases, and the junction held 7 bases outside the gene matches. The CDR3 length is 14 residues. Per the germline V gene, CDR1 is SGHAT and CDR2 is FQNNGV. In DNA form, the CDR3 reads TGTGCCAGCAATCTACAGGGGAGGAATTCACCCCTCCACTTT. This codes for CASNLQGRNSPLHF. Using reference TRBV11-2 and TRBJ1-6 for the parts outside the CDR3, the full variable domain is EAGVAQSPRYKIIEKRQSVAFWCNPISGHATLYWYQQILGQGPKLLIQFQNNGVVDDSQLPKDRFSAERLKGVDSTLKIQPAKLEDSAVYLCASNLQGRNSPLHFGNGTRLTVT.

The CDR3 nucleotides read TGTGCCAGCAGCCGAAGACTAGCGGGTAGCACAGATACGCAGTATTTT. Protein sequence: CASSRRLAGSTDTQYF. The chain uses TRBV7-2 and TRBJ2-3, with 10 bases lining up with TRBD2. J lost 0 bases, V lost 5 bases, and 5 bases had no gene match. This CDR3 region has 16 residues. Germline CDR1 is SGHTA and CDR2 is FQGNSA.